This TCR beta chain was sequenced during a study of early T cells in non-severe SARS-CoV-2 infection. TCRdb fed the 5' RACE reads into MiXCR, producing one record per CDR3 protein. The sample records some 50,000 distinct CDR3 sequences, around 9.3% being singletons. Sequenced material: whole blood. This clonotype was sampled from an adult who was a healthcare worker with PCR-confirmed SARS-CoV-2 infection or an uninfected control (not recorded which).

CDR3 amino acids: CSVVTPGSSRTEAFF. CDR3 in DNA: TGCAGCGTTGTAACCCCGGGGTCGAGTCGCACTGAAGCTTTCTTT. The chain carries TRBV29-1 and TRBJ1-1, with D unclear. Trimming took 4 bases from V and 4 from J, leaving 19 bases between them. CDR3 length equals 15 residues. Germline CDR1 and CDR2: SQVTM and ANQGSEA.